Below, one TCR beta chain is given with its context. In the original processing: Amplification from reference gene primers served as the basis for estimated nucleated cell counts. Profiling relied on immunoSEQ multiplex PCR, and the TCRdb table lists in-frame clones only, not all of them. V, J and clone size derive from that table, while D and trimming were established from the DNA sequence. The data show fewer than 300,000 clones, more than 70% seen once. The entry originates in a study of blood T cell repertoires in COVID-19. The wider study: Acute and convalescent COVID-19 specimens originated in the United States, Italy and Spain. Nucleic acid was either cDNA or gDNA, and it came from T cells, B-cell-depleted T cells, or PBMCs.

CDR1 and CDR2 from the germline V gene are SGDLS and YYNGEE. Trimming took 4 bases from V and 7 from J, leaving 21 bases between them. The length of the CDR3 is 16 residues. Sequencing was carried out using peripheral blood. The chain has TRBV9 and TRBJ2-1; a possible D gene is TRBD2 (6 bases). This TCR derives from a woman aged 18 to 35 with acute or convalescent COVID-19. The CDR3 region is CASSPRGREFRNEQFF. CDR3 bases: TGTGCCAGCAGCCCGAGGGGACGGGAGTTTAGGAATGAGCAGTTCTTC.